These 32 T cell receptor beta chains share one sample of origin, sequenced in a study of blood T cell repertoires in COVID-19 (dated by TCRdb to 2019 to 2021). Library preparation used the immunoSEQ multiplex PCR assay. TCRdb stores this immuneACCESS table with in-frame sequences only. Part of the clones is absent; in the studies checked, under half of the shortfall reflects unresolved V genes, and no reason is known for the rest. For this sample the table gives around 120,000 clones, of which about three quarters were detected only once. The top ten clonotypes cover approximately 0.86% of the sample. The specimen was peripheral blood. These receptors were collected from a human donor with acute or convalescent COVID-19. The donor label of this sample is uncertain.

The chain couples TRBV10-3 to TRBJ2-7, with TRBD1 matching over 9 bases. The germline V gene encodes CDR1 ENHRY and CDR2 SYGVKD. The J segment lost 4 bases and the V segment lost 4 bases, leaving 11 bases of the junction unmatched. The CDR3 contains 16 residues. CDR3 nucleotides: TGTGCCATCAGTGGAGGACAGGGGACAGGGTCTTACGAGCAGTACGTC. Translation gives CAISGGQGTGSYEQYV.

The rearrangement joins TRBV7-6 to TRBJ1-4, with 8 positions matching TRBD1. The germline gives CDR1 SGHVS, CDR2 FNYEAQ. J lost 4 bases, V lost 5 bases, and 6 bases had no gene match. The CDR3 loop spans 15 amino acids. The CDR3: CASSLRTGFNEKLFF. The CDR3 coding sequence is TGTGCCAGCAGCCTGCGGACAGGGTTTAATGAAAAACTGTTTTTT. The full variable domain, its missing parts supplied by reference TRBV7-6 and TRBJ1-4, is GAGVSQSPRYKVTKRGQDVALRCDPISGHVSLYWYRQALGQGPEFLTYFNYEAQQDKSGLPNDRFSAERPEGSISTLTIQRTEQRDSAMYRCASSLRTGFNEKLFFGSGTQLSVL.

This clone was seen a handful of times. The chain has TRBV4-1 and TRBJ2-7, with D possibly TRBD2 on 6 matching bases. Per the germline V gene, CDR1 is MGHRA and CDR2 is YSYEKL. Trimming took off 0 bases at V and 2 bases at J, with 17 bases between the two ends. The CDR3 extends over 17 amino acids. This CDR3 is CASSQDGMVGEAYEQYF. Written as DNA, the CDR3 is TGCGCCAGCAGCCAAGATGGGATGGTGGGGGAGGCCTACGAGCAGTACTTC.

The chain uses TRBV5-1 and TRBJ2-7; D remains unclear. With 0 bases removed from V and 0 bases from J, the gap between germline ends came to 7 bases. This CDR3 region has 14 residues. Per germline, CDR1 SGHRS and CDR2 YFSETQ. CDR3 nucleotide sequence: TGCGCCAGCAGCTTGGACCCGGGCTCCTACGAGCAGTACTTC. Encoded protein: CASSLDPGSYEQYF.

This clone has only a few counts. The chain combines TRBV28 with TRBJ1-5; D possibly corresponds to TRBD1 (5 bases). Germline V gives CDR1 MDHEN, CDR2 SYDVKM. The ends were cut back, 3 bases at V and 1 base at J, with 10 bases in the middle. The CDR3 loop spans 15 amino acids. DNA for the CDR3: TGTGCCAGCAGTTTCTGGCAGGGAAGCAATCAGCCCCAGCATTTT. This gives the protein CASSFWQGSNQPQHF.

With respect to this clone: No DNA is shown, since the ends of the CDR3 on it are uncertain; the CDR3 is the one TCRdb lists. The chain is built from TRBV6-4 and TRBJ1-1; the D segment call TRBD1 is taken from the table without a DNA check. Germline loops: CDR1 MRHNA, CDR2 SNTAGT. The CDR3 has 13 residues if both end residues are counted. This CDR3 is CASSAWGQGALIF.

The CDR3 spells CASSLGMGGGIEKLFF. For the CDR3, the DNA is TGTGCCAGCAGCTTGGGCATGGGGGGTGGGATTGAAAAACTGTTTTTT. The chain employs TRBV11-2 and TRBJ1-4, with a weak D call TRBD1 (5 bases). V was cut by 3 bases and J by 7 bases, with 18 bases left in between. Germline V lookup: CDR1 SGHAT, CDR2 FQNNGV. CDR3 size: 16 residues.

The chain uses TRBV30 and TRBJ1-1; D perhaps matches TRBD1 (6 bases). The CDR3 loop spans 15 amino acids. Germline lookup yields CDR1 GTSNPN and CDR2 SVGIG (reference sequence). Trimming stripped 5 bases from V and 1 base from J, with 17 bases between. The CDR3 sequence is CAWARSRTANTEAFF. The CDR3 DNA reads TGTGCCTGGGCTAGATCCCGGACAGCGAACACTGAAGCTTTCTTT. Together with reference TRBV30 and TRBJ1-1, the CDR3 gives the full variable domain: SQTIHQWPATLVQPVGSPLSLECTVEGTSNPNLYWYRQAAGRGLQLLFYSVGIGQISSEVPQNLSASRPQDRQFILSSKKLLLSDSGFYLCAWARSRTANTEAFFGQGTRLTVV.

The rearrangement joins TRBV11-3 to TRBJ2-1; 9 bases agree with TRBD2. Germline CDR1 reads SGHNT; CDR2 reads YENEEA. V lost 5 bases, J lost 4 bases, and 3 bases stayed unmatched. The CDR3 runs 14 residues. The CDR3 spells CASSAGGLYNEQFF. CDR3 nucleotides: TGTGCCAGCAGCGCGGGGGGGCTTTACAATGAGCAGTTCTTC.

This chain uses TRBV27 with TRBJ2-7; 7 nucleotides line up with TRBD2. The V and J ends lost 7 bases and 6 bases, in that order; junction bases with no gene match: 9. The CDR3 runs to 13 residues. Germline assignment: CDR1 MNHEY and CDR2 SMNVEV (reference sequence). The CDR3: CASTTSGRREQYF. In DNA, the CDR3 is TGTGCCAGCACCACCTCCGGGAGGCGCGAGCAGTACTTC.

This clone was recorded a few times. The chain couples TRBV5-1 to TRBJ1-3; D is ambiguous. CDR3 length: 13 amino acids. Deletions cut 3 bases from V and 8 bases from J, with 12 bases between. Germline V gene data show CDR1 as SGHRS and CDR2 as YFSETQ. The CDR3 DNA reads TGCGCCAGCAGCTCAGGAACTAGGGACACCATATATTTT. It yields the protein CASSSGTRDTIYF.

The rearrangement links TRBV24-1 to TRBJ1-2, with 9 nucleotides matching TRBD1. The V gene's germline CDR1 is KGHDR and CDR2 SFDVKD. The CDR3 sequence is 15 residues long. J lost 4 bases, V lost 3 bases, and 5 bases had no gene match. DNA for the CDR3: TGTGCCACCAGTGATGGGGGACAGGGTGGCTATGGCTACACCTTC. Amino acid sequence: CATSDGGQGGYGYTF.

The chain's CDR3 is CASEPGISGANVLTF. CDR3 coding DNA: TGTGCCAGCGAACCCGGTATTTCTGGGGCCAACGTCCTGACTTTC. The chain joins TRBV11-2 to TRBJ2-6; D remains unclear. V gave up 8 bases and J gave up 1 base, with 12 bases separating them. Germline loops: CDR1 SGHAT, CDR2 FQNNGV. This CDR3 contains 15 residues.

This sequence joins TRBV7-8 and TRBJ1-2; 7 bases are a match to TRBD1. CDR3 size: 15 residues. Germline V gives CDR1 SGHVS, CDR2 FQNEAQ. The J segment lost 1 base and the V segment lost 5 bases, leaving 7 bases of the junction unmatched. The CDR3 nucleotides read TGTGCCAGCAGCCGTACAGGGGTTAATAACTATGGCTACACCTTC. Protein sequence: CASSRTGVNNYGYTF.

The chain links TRBV2 to TRBJ1-1, with a weak D call TRBD1 (5 bases). The germline CDR1 and CDR2 sequences are SNHLY and FYNNEI. This CDR3 contains 13 residues. The V gene lost 4 bases and the J gene lost 7 bases, with 13 bases spanning the gap. The CDR3 DNA reads TGTGCCAGCAGTGCTTTGGGGCAAAATGAAGCTTTCTTT. Translation: CASSALGQNEAFF. Full variable domain (outside the CDR3, taken from reference TRBV2 and TRBJ1-1): EPEVTQTPSHQVTQMGQEVILRCVPISNHLYFYWYRQILGQKVEFLVSFYNNEISEKSEIFDDQFSVERPDGSNFTLKIRSTKLEDSAMYFCASSALGQNEAFFGQGTRLTVV.

This clone has only one observation. The genes are TRBV15 and TRBJ1-4; 8 nucleotides align to TRBD1. CDR1 is LNHNV, CDR2 YYDKDF, per germline (reference sequence). The CDR3 totals 17 residues. After removal of 1 base from V and 7 bases from J, the junction contained 11 bases not matched to a gene. The chain's CDR3 is CATSRGGTGRPREKLFF. DNA of the CDR3: TGTGCCACCAGCAGAGGGGGGACAGGTAGACCACGTGAAAAACTGTTTTTT.

The J gene is TRBJ1-1, the V gene TRBV7-9; no clear D gene. CDR1 is SEHNR and CDR2 is FQNEAQ in the germline V gene (reference sequence). V was trimmed by 1 base and J by 2 bases, leaving 8 bases between them. This CDR3 contains 14 residues. For the CDR3, the DNA is TGTGCCAGCAGCTTAGGGTACACCAACACTGAAGCTTTCTTT. Translation gives CASSLGYTNTEAFF.

This chain uses TRBV9 with TRBJ1-5; a weak D match, TRBD1 (5 bases). The length of the CDR3 is 14 residues. Germline-derived CDR1 and CDR2 are SGDLS and YYNGEE. V lost 0 bases and J lost 7, with 11 bases in between. This CDR3 is CASSVGSGNQPQHF. The CDR3 DNA reads TGTGCCAGCAGCGTAGGGTCAGGGAACCAGCCCCAGCATTTT. Filled out from reference TRBV9 and TRBJ1-5, the complete variable domain reads DSGVTQTPKHLITATGQRVTLRCSPRSGDLSVYWYQQSLDQGLQFLIQYYNGEERAKGNILERFSAQQFPDLHSELNLSSLELGDSALYFCASSVGSGNQPQHFGDGTRLSIL.

J is TRBJ1-1 and V is TRBV9; no firm D call. The CDR3 runs 13 residues. V was clipped by 0 bases and J by 4 bases, with 7 bases between them. Germline values: CDR1 SGDLS, CDR2 YYNGEE. This chain's CDR3 is CASSVVGSTEAFF. The CDR3 coding sequence is TGTGCCAGCAGCGTAGTGGGGAGCACTGAAGCTTTCTTT.

The J gene is TRBJ1-4, the V gene TRBV27; 7 bases line up with TRBD1. V trimming: 10 bases; J trimming: 8 bases; junction bases outside the gene matches: 13. This CDR3 has 14 residues. Germline CDR1 MNHEY, CDR2 SMNVEV (reference sequence). CDR3 DNA sequence: TGTGCCACTCGGGACAGCCCCCTTTCCGAAAAACTGTTTTTT. This translates into CATRDSPLSEKLFF.

CDR3 residues: CASSSRQGTSGNTIYF. For the CDR3, the DNA is TGTGCCAGCAGCAGCCGACAGGGAACGTCTGGAAACACCATATATTTT. V usage is TRBV21-1 and J usage is TRBJ1-3; TRBD1, the table's D call, lacks a check against the DNA. TRBV21-1 is flagged as a pseudogene. The CDR3 length is 16 residues.

The chain recombines TRBV7-2 with TRBJ2-5; 7 bases agree with TRBD2. The trim removed 2 bases at V and 5 bases at J, leaving 8 bases unmatched. The CDR3 consists of 15 residues. Germline loops: CDR1 SGHTA, CDR2 FQGNSA. The CDR3 DNA follows: TGTGCCAGCAGCTTATTGGGCGGGGGTGCTGAGACCCAGTACTTC. Protein: CASSLLGGGAETQYF.

This sequence joins TRBV11-2 and TRBJ2-6, with 7 nucleotides matching TRBD1. V gave up 3 bases and J gave up 3 bases; unmatched junction bases: 11. Germline CDR1 reads SGHAT; CDR2 reads FQNNGV. The CDR3 covers 18 residues. The CDR3 sequence is CASSFHRGSGGGANVLTF. The CDR3 DNA follows: TGTGCCAGCAGCTTCCACAGGGGCAGCGGTGGTGGGGCCAACGTCCTGACTTTC.

This clone showed up many times. The chain links TRBV28 to TRBJ1-1, with D perhaps matching TRBD1 (5 bases). The ends were cut back, 5 bases at V and 0 bases at J, with 31 bases in the middle. From germline, CDR1 is MDHEN and CDR2 SYDVKM. The CDR3 contains 21 residues. CDR3 in amino acids: CASSPIGPAGPILRMNTEAFF. The CDR3 region has the DNA TGTGCCAGCAGTCCAATCGGTCCCGCGGGACCCATTCTCCGAATGAACACTGAAGCTTTCTTT.

This clone was observed many times. The chain combines TRBV6-1 with TRBJ1-1; D possibly corresponds to TRBD1 (5 bases). This CDR3 spans 16 amino acids. Germline CDR1 MNHNS, CDR2 SASEGT. V gave up 2 bases and J gave up 3 bases, with 16 bases separating them. For the CDR3, the DNA is TGTGCCAGCAGTGAAAAGGGGTTACACCTCGACACTGAAGCTTTCTTT. Residues: CASSEKGLHLDTEAFF.

The V gene is TRBV12-3 or TRBV12-4, the J gene TRBJ2-1; unclear D gene. The CDR3 consists of 13 residues. V was shortened by 6 bases and J by 0 bases, with 6 bases between the two germline ends. The CDR3 region has the DNA TGTGCCAGCAGAGCAGGCTCCTACAATGAGCAGTTCTTC. Residues: CASRAGSYNEQFF.

This clone was recorded a few times. The chain joins TRBV4-1 to TRBJ2-3, with 7 bases that match TRBD2. V trimming: 6 bases; J trimming: 2 bases; junction bases outside the gene matches: 5. This CDR3 is 14 amino acids long. Germline CDR1 and CDR2: MGHRA and YSYEKL. CDR3 nucleotide sequence: TGCGCCAGCAGACCGACTAGCCTCACAGATACGCAGTATTTT. The encoded protein is CASRPTSLTDTQYF.

A single count supports this clone. This rearrangement joins TRBV18 to TRBJ1-4, with 9 bases that match TRBD1. J lost 8 bases, V lost 3 bases, and 4 bases had no gene match. The CDR3 totals 14 residues. In germline, CDR1 is KGHSH, CDR2 LQKENI. CDR3 bases: TGTGCCAGCTCACCGGGACAGGGAGGCGAAAAACTGTTTTTT. Protein sequence: CASSPGQGGEKLFF.

The chain uses TRBV6-5 and TRBJ1-5; no reliable D call. Germline CDR1 MNHEY, CDR2 SVGAGI. The CDR3 is 15 amino acids. Trimming stripped 8 bases from V and 3 bases from J, with 17 bases between. The CDR3 DNA reads TGTGCCAGCGTAAGAATTGGGCGGGACAATCAGCCCCAGCATTTT. Translated: CASVRIGRDNQPQHF.

V usage is TRBV30 and J usage is TRBJ1-5, with 7 positions matching TRBD1. The trim removed 4 bases at V and 6 bases at J, leaving 3 bases unmatched. In germline, CDR1 is GTSNPN, CDR2 SVGIG (reference sequence). There are 12 residues in the CDR3. In nucleotides, the CDR3 is TGTGCCTGGAATGACAGGGCTCAGCCCCAGCATTTT. This gives the protein CAWNDRAQPQHF.

The V and J genes are TRBV28 and TRBJ1-2; perhaps TRBD1 as D (5 bases). This CDR3 has 14 amino acids. V shed 2 bases and J shed 7 bases, with 14 bases lying between them. Germline-derived CDR1 and CDR2 are MDHEN and SYDVKM. The CDR3 sequence: CASSLGRGWGGYTF. CDR3 nucleotides: TGTGCCAGCAGTTTAGGACGGGGGTGGGGTGGCTACACCTTC.

The chain has TRBV6-5 and TRBJ1-1, with D tentatively TRBD1 (5 bases). CDR3 size: 14 residues. From germline, CDR1 is MNHEY and CDR2 SVGAGI. V was pared by 6 bases and J by 3 bases, with 14 bases between. In DNA form, the CDR3 reads TGTGCCAGCAGGCGGGACGGAGGGTACACTGAAGCTTTCTTT. It encodes CASRRDGGYTEAFF.